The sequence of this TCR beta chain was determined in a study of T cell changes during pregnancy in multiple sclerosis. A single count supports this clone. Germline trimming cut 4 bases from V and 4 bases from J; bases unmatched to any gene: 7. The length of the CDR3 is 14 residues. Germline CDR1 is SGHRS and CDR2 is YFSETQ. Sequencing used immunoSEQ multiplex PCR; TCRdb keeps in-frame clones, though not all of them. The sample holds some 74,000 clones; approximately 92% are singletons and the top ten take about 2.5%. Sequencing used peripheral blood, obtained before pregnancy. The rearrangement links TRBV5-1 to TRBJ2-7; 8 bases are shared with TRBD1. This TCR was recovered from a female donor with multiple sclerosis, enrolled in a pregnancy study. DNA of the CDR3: TGCGCCAGCAGCACGGAGACAGGGGTGTACGAGCAGTACTTC. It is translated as CASSTETGVYEQYF.